The source of this T cell receptor beta chain is a study of metastatic and nonmetastatic thyroid tumors. Study observations and caveats: Reports indicated that malignant thyroid tumors showed significantly higher TCR beta diversity than benign nodules did, in blood and tumor.

Authors' data handling: The distant-metastasis classifier for papillary thyroid cancer was built from CDR3 differences across clinicopathological groups. From the PCR reads, TCRdb re-called clones with MiXCR. These V and J calls originate from TCRdb's pipeline instead of the authors' own analysis. The repertoire holds some 11,000 clones, with 25% to 30% as singletons. Comments on this clone: Its antigen is still unknown.

J gave up 5 bases and V 5 bases, and 10 bases lay outside the gene matches. Germline CDR1 is MNHNS and CDR2 is SASEGT. The CDR3 contains 16 residues. Patients underwent thyroid surgery, and none had received any treatment before it. The specimen was tumor tissue. The TCR comes from a female donor with papillary thyroid cancer or a benign thyroid nodule (not recorded which). Some clones in this sample may be carry-over from other donors' samples. The chain is built from TRBV6-1 and TRBJ2-7; 12 bases line up with TRBD1. The DNA of the CDR3 is TGTGCCAGCAGTCTAGATGCCGGGACAGGGGGCGACGAGCAGTACTTC. Protein: CASSLDAGTGGDEQYF.